This section outlines one T cell receptor (beta chain) sequence together with its context. Germline V CDR1 and CDR2: MNHEY, SMNVEV (reference sequence). This CDR3 is built from 12 residues. Trimming shortened V by 8 bases and J by 5 bases, and 13 bases separated the two germline ends. This record belongs to a study of OX40 agonist ivuxolimab in advanced cancers. Profiled with immunoSEQ multiplex PCR; TCRdb holds only in-frame clones, not every one. The table records 60,000 or so clones, more than 70% of them present only once. J is TRBJ2-7 and V is TRBV27; possibly TRBD2 for D (6 bases). The sequencing here drew on CD4+ or CD8+ T cells sorted from blood, taken in a trial of the OX40 agonist ivuxolimab. This clonotype originated in an adult with an advanced solid tumor such as melanoma, head and neck, liver or kidney cancer. The CDR3 sequence: CASESAGNEQYF. The CDR3 DNA reads as TGTGCCAGCGAGTCAGCGGGCAACGAGCAGTACTTC.